This T cell receptor beta chain stems from a study of T-cell reconstitution after alpha-beta-depleted transplantation in children. V lost 3 bases to trimming and J lost 1 base; unmatched junction nucleotides: 11. Germline V gives CDR1 ENHRY, CDR2 SYGVKD. The CDR3 length is 18 residues. At least ten counts were recorded for this clonotype. Unique molecular identifiers featured in how the TCRbeta library was prepared. Using its own MiXCR run on the PCR reads, TCRdb lists one record per CDR3 protein. Found here are 100,000 to 120,000 distinct CDR3 sequences, about a tenth of them singletons; the top ten hold roughly 8%.

The chain employs TRBV10-3 and TRBJ2-1; 8 positions match TRBD1. This clonotype was obtained from a human donor who donated a stem cell graft to a child with acute lymphoblastic leukemia. The material was PBMCs from the stem cell graft donor, obtained from the stem cell graft. CDR3 nucleotide sequence: TGTGCCATCAGTGACCTGGTGTCGACAGGGGAGTCCTACAATGAGCAGTTCTTC. Protein: CAISDLVSTGESYNEQFF.